This T cell receptor beta chain was sequenced in a study of shared clonotypes between healthy human individuals. A deep-level run was used for the assay. The assay was immunoSEQ multiplex PCR, and TCRdb's table has in-frame clones only and misses some. The top ten hold approximately 13% of the sample, which has roughly 490,000 clones, less than 80% seen once. Sequenced input: PBMCs. The source is a woman in her 40s in good health. Some clones in this sample may be carry-over from other donors' samples.

CDR3 DNA sequence: TGTGCCAGCAGCATTAGCACAGATACGCAGCATTTT. Translated: CASSISTDTQHF. The V and J genes are TRBV5-4 and TRBJ2-3; no firm D call. The DNA end lines up better with TRBJ1-5; the J call may be wrong. Germline V CDR1 and CDR2: SGHNT, YYREEE (reference sequence). This CDR3 contains 12 residues.